The sample holds a few counts of the clone carrying this T cell receptor beta chain. What it binds is not known. This table comes from immunoSEQ multiplex PCR, and its TCRdb copy is limited to in-frame clones, with some not included. This sample has more than 60,000 clones, with about 85% found just once. The sample belongs to a study of T cell responses to AZD1222 COVID-19 vaccine. Findings and caveats of the study: Baseline seropositivity characterized only 5 to 7 AZD1222 recipients. White British people made up most donors, females outnumbered males, and clonal diversity was possibly underestimated.

This specimen was peripheral blood, taken on day 0 of AZD1222 vaccination. This sequence originates from an adult in good health.

The CDR3, as DNA: TGTGCCAGTAGTACCCAGGCTATTAATTCACCCCTCCACTTT. Protein: CASSTQAINSPLHF. The V call is TRBV19, the J call TRBJ1-6; D gene ambiguous. V was clipped by 4 bases and J by 6 bases, with 10 bases between them. CDR1 is LNHDA and CDR2 is SQIVND in the germline V gene (reference sequence). The CDR3 loop spans 14 amino acids.